Included here is one T cell receptor (beta chain) sequence, with context. Recent acute infections and vaccinations were absent in the healthy HIV-negative adult donors. The protocol was immunoSEQ multiplex PCR, while the TCRdb copy is restricted to in-frame clones and leaves out a portion. The table includes about 1.4 million clones, roughly 96% detected once. CDR3 size: 17 residues. The V gene end was trimmed by 4 bases and the J gene end by 5 bases; junction bases not matched to a gene: 9. CDR1 SGHRS and CDR2 YFSETQ come from the germline V gene. The data stem from a study of shared clonotypes between healthy human individuals. Across the whole study: Three plates each covered CD4 naive and memory; CD8 naive two, CD8 memory one.

Input material: naive CD4+ T cells sorted from blood. Noted subset: CD45RA+ positively selected. The chain couples TRBV5-1 to TRBJ2-1, with TRBD2 matching over 13 bases. This TCR came from a man under 40 in good health. The chain's CDR3 is CASSPGTSGVPNNEQFF. CDR3 DNA sequence: TGCGCCAGCAGCCCCGGGACTAGCGGGGTTCCCAACAATGAGCAGTTCTTC.